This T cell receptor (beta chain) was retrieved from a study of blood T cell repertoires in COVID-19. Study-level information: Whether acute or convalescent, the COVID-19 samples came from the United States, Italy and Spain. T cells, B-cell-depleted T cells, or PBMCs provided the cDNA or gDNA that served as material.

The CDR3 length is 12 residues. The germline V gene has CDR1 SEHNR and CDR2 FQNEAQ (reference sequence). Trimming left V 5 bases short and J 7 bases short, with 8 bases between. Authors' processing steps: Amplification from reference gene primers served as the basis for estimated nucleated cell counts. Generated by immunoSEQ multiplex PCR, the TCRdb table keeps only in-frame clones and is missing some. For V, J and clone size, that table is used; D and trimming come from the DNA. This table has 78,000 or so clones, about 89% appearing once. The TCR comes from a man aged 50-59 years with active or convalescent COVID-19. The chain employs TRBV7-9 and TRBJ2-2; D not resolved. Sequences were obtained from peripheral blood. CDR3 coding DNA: TGTGCCAGCAGCCAACTTGGCGGGGAGCTGTTTTTT. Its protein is CASSQLGGELFF.